This TCR beta chain was captured by sequencing in a study of shared T cell receptors in the human thymus. Points on this clone: One end of the junction is discordant with germline, which a read error may explain.

The repertoire was sequenced with immunoSEQ multiplex PCR; TCRdb's copy has only in-frame clones and lacks some. This table holds tens of thousands of clones, about 95% found once. This TCR was sampled from a human donor. Specimen: thymocytes.

The CDR3 DNA sequence: TGTGCCAGCAACCAAAACAGGGAGATGAGGACAGCCTACGAGCAGTACTTC. This translates into CASNQNREMRTAYEQYF. This chain joins TRBV14 and TRBJ2-7, with a weak D call TRBD1 (6 bases). Per germline, CDR1 SGHDN and CDR2 FVKESK. The CDR3 contains 17 residues. Using reference TRBV14 and TRBJ2-7 for the parts outside the CDR3, the full variable domain is EAGVTQFPSHSVIEKGQTVTLRCDPISGHDNLYWYRRVMGKEIKFLLHFVKESKQDESGMPNNRFLAERTGGTYSTLKVQPAELEDSGVYFCASNQNREMRTAYEQYFGPGTRLTVT.